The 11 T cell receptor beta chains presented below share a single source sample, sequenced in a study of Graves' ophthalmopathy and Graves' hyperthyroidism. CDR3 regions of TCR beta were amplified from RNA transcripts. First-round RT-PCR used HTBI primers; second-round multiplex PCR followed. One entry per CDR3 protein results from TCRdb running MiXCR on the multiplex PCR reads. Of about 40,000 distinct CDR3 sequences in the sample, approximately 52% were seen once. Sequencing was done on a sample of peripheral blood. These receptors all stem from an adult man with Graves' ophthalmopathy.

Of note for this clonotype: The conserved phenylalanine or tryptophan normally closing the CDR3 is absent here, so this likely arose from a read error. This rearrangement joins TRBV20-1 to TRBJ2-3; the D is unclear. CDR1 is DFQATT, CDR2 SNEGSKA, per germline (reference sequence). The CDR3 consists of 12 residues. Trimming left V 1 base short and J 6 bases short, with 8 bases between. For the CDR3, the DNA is TGCAGTGCTAGAGTTACGACTGATACGCAGTATTCT. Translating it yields CSARVTTDTQYS.

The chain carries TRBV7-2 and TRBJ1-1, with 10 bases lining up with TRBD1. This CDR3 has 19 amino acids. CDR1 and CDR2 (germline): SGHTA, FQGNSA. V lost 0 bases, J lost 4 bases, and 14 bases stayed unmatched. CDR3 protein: CASSLASAGTGAVGTEAFF. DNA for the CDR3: TGTGCCAGCAGCTTAGCGTCAGCCGGGACAGGGGCGGTAGGCACTGAAGCTTTCTTT.

The DNA of the CDR3 is TGCAGTGCTCACGGGGATCCCATTTCAACGTTAGATGAGCAGTTCTTC. Residues: CSAHGDPISTLDEQFF. The V and J genes are TRBV20-1 and TRBJ2-1, with D perhaps TRBD2 (5 bases). CDR1 and CDR2 (germline): DFQATT, SNEGSKA (reference sequence). V was shortened by 5 bases and J by 8 bases, with 25 bases between the two germline ends. The CDR3 covers 16 residues.

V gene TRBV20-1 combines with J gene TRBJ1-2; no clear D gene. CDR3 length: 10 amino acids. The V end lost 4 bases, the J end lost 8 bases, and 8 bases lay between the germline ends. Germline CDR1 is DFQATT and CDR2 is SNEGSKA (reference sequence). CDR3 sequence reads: CSANRGGYTF. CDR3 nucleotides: TGCAGTGCTAATCGAGGAGGCTACACCTTC.

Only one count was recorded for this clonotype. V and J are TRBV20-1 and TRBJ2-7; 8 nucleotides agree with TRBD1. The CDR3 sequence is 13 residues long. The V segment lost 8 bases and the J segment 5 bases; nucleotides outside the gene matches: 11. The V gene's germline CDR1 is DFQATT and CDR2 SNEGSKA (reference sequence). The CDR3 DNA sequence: TGCAGTCCCAAAAGGACAGGGTTCAACGAGCAGTACTTC. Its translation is CSPKRTGFNEQYF.

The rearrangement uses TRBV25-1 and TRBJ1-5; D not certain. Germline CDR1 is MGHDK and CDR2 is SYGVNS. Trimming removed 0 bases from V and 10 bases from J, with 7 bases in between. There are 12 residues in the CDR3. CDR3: CASSEYESPQHF. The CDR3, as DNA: TGTGCCAGCAGTGAATATGAATCACCCCAGCATTTT.

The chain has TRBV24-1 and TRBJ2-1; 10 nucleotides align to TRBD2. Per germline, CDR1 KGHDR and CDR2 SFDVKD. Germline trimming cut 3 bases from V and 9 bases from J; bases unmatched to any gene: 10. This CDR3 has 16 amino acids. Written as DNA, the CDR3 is TGTGCCACCAGTGATCCCAGCGGGAGGGCCGGGAGTGAGCAGTTCTTC. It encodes CATSDPSGRAGSEQFF.

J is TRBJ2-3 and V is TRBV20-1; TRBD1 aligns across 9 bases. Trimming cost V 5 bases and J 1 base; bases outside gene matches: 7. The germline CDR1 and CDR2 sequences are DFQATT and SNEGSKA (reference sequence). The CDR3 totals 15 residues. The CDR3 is CSAALDRGGTDTQYF. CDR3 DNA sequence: TGCAGTGCTGCCCTGGACAGGGGAGGCACAGATACGCAGTATTTT.

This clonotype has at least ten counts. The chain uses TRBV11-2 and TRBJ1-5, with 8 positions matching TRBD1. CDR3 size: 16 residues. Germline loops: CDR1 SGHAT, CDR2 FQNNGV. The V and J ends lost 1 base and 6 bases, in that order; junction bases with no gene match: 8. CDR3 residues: CASSLGRAGGFQPQHF. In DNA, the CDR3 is TGTGCCAGCAGCTTAGGCCGGGCAGGGGGCTTTCAGCCCCAGCATTTT.

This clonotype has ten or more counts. Here the CDR3 reads CASSITGGERSRDTQYF. CDR3 DNA: TGTGCCAGTAGTATAACTGGCGGGGAAAGATCGAGAGATACGCAGTATTTT. The V gene is TRBV19, the J gene TRBJ2-3; TRBD2 might be the D (6 bases). The CDR3 is 17 amino acids. The V gene lost 2 bases and the J gene lost 5 bases, with 20 bases spanning the gap. Germline loops: CDR1 LNHDA, CDR2 SQIVND (reference sequence).

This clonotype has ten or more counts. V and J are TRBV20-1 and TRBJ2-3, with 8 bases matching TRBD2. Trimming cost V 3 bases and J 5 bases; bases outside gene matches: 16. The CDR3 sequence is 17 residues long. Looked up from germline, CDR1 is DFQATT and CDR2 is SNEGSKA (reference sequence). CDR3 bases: TGCAGTGCTAGTCAGTGGGCCTCTGGGCGGGGGGAAGATACGCAGTATTTT. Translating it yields CSASQWASGRGEDTQYF.